This T cell receptor (beta chain) was documented in a study of shared clonotypes between healthy human individuals. Study in general: A donor's plate count was three for CD4 naive and three for CD4 memory; CD8 naive had two and CD8 memory one. Study-wide results and limits: The study's rarefaction showed incomplete sorted-subset sequencing despite large depth.

Donors had no recently reported acute infections or vaccinations and were HIV-negative. A remark on this clone: Its antigen remains unidentified.

The germline V gene has CDR1 LNHDA and CDR2 SQIVND (reference sequence). Trimming left V 4 bases short and J 5 bases short, with 12 bases between. The CDR3 sequence is 13 residues long. Original processing methods: In the immunoSEQ data, sequences were junction-only and lacked quality scores, so filtering differed. Libraries were prepared by immunoSEQ multiplex PCR; TCRdb keeps only in-frame clonotypes and omits some of them. The V and J calls and the clone size are those of that table, but D and trimming were determined from the DNA. Of some 2,400,000 clones in the sample, about 94% were seen once. The chain combines TRBV19 with TRBJ2-7; possible D gene TRBD2, 5 bases. The sequencing sample was made of naive CD4+ T cells sorted from blood. The subset is: CD45RA+ positively selected. The TCR originated in a man between 18 and 29 years old in good health. The CDR3 sequence: CASSTGVGDEQYF. The CDR3 DNA follows: TGTGCCAGTAGTACAGGCGTCGGGGACGAGCAGTACTTC.